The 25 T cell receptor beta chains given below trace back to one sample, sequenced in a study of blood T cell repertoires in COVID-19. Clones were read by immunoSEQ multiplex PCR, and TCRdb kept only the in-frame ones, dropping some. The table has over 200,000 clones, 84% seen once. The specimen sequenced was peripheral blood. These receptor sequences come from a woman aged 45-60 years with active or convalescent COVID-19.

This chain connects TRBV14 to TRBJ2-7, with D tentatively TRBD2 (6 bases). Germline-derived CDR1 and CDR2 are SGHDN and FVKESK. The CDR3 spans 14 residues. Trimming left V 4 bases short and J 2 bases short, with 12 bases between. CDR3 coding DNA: TGTGCCAGCAGCCCCCGGGACTCAGCCTACGAGCAGTACTTC. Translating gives CASSPRDSAYEQYF.

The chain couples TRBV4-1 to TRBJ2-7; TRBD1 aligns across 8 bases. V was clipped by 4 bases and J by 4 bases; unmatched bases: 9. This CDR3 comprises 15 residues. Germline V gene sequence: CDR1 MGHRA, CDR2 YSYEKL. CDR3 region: CASSRHPTGGYEQYF. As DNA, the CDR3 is TGCGCCAGCAGCCGACACCCAACAGGGGGGTACGAGCAGTACTTC.

For the CDR3, the DNA is TGTGCCAGCAGCCCCCCACGGCGGGAGGGAGAGACCCAGTACTTC. It is translated as CASSPPRREGETQYF. This chain links TRBV5-4 with TRBJ2-5; 9 bases are a match to TRBD2. With V trimmed by 4 bases and J by 4 bases, 8 bases remained unmatched. The CDR3 totals 15 residues. CDR1 and CDR2 from the germline V gene are SGHNT and YYREEE (reference sequence).

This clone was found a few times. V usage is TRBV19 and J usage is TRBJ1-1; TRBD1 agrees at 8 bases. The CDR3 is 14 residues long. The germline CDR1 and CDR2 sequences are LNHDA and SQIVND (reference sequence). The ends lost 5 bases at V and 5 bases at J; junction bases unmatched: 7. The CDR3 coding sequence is TGTGCCAGTAGTCCGACAGGGGTGTTAACTGAAGCTTTCTTT. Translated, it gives CASSPTGVLTEAFF. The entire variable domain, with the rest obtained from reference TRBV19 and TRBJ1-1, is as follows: DGGITQSPKYLFRKEGQNVTLSCEQNLNHDAMYWYRQDPGQGLRLIYYSQIVNDFQKGDIAEGYSVSREKKESFPLTVTSAQKNPTAFYLCASSPTGVLTEAFFGQGTRLTVV.

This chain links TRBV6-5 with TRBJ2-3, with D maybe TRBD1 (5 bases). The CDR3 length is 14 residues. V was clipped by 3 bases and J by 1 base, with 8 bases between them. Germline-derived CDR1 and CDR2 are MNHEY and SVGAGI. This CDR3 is CASSYDRGTDTQYF. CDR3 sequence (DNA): TGTGCCAGCAGTTATGACAGAGGCACAGATACGCAGTATTTT.

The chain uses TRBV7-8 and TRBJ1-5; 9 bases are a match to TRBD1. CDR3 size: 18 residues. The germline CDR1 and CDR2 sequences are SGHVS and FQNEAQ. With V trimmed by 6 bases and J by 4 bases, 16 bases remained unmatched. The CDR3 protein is CASSSTPGGQGGNQPQHF. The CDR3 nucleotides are TGTGCCAGCAGTTCTACACCCGGGGGACAGGGAGGAAATCAGCCCCAGCATTTT.

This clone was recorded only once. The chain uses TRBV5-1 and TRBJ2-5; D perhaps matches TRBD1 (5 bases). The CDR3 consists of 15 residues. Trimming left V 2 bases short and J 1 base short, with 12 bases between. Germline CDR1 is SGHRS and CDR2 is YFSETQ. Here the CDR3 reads CASSFDRTPQETQYF. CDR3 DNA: TGCGCCAGCAGCTTTGACAGAACGCCCCAAGAGACCCAGTACTTC.

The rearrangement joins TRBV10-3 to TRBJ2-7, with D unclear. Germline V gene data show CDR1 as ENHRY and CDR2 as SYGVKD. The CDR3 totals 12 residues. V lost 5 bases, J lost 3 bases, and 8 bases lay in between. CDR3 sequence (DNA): TGTGCCATCAGTCCTAACAGCTACGAGCAGTACTTC. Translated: CAISPNSYEQYF.

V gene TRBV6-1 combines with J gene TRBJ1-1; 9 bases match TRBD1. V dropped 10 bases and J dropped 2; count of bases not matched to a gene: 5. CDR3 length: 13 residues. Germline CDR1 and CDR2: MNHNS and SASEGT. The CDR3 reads CAITGGFNTEAFF. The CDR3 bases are TGTGCCATTACAGGGGGCTTTAACACTGAAGCTTTCTTT.

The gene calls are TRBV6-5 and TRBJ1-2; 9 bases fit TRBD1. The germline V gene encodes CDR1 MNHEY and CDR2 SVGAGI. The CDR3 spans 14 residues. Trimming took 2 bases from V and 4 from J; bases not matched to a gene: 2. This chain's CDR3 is CASSYRQGGYGYTF. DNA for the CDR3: TGTGCCAGCAGTTACAGACAGGGGGGCTATGGCTACACCTTC.

The CDR3 region has the DNA TGTGCCAGCAGTTTGCGGGAGTACAATGAGCAGTTCTTC. It yields the protein CASSLREYNEQFF. The chain combines TRBV2 with TRBJ2-1; TRBD2 matches at 7 bases. Germline assignment: CDR1 SNHLY and CDR2 FYNNEI. The CDR3 is 13 residues long. The trim removed 5 bases at V and 4 bases at J, leaving 2 bases unmatched. The full variable domain, its missing parts supplied by reference TRBV2 and TRBJ2-1, is EPEVTQTPSHQVTQMGQEVILRCVPISNHLYFYWYRQILGQKVEFLVSFYNNEISEKSEIFDDQFSVERPDGSNFTLKIRSTKLEDSAMYFCASSLREYNEQFFGPGTRLTVL.

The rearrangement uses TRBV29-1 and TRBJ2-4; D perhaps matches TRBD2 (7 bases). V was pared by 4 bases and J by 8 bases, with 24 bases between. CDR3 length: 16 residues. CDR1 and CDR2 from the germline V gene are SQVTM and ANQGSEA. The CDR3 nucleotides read TGCAGCGTTGCCGGGGGGCGTAAGTTACCTAGGGACATTCAGTACTTC. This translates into CSVAGGRKLPRDIQYF.

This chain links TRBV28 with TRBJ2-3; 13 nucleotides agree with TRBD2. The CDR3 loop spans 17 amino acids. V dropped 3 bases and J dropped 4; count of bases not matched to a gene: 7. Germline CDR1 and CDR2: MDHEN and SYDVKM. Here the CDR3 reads CASSFITSGGASDTQYF. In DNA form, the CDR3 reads TGTGCCAGCAGTTTTATAACTAGCGGGGGGGCGTCAGATACGCAGTATTTT.

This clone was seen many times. The CDR3 nucleotides are TGTGCCAGCAGTGACTCGAGTGGGGCCATCCCCGGCGGGGAGCTGTTTTTT. Amino acid sequence: CASSDSSGAIPGGELFF. The chain has TRBV6-4 and TRBJ2-2; tentatively, D is TRBD1 (5 bases). Trimming shortened V by 0 bases and J by 7 bases, and 18 bases separated the two germline ends. The germline V gene has CDR1 MRHNA and CDR2 SNTAGT. The CDR3 contains 17 residues.

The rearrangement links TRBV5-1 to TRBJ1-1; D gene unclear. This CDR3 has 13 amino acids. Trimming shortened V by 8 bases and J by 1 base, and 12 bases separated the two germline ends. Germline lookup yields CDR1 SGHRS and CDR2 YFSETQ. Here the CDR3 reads CASAGTANTEAFF. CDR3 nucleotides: TGCGCCAGTGCCGGTACAGCGAACACTGAAGCTTTCTTT.

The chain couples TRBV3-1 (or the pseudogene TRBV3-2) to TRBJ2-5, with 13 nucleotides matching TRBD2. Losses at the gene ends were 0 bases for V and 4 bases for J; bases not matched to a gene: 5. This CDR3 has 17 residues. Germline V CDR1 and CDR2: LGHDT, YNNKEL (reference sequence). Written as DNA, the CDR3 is TGTGCCAGCAGCCAAGATACTAGCGGGAGGGCCGCAGAGACCCAGTACTTC. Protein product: CASSQDTSGRAAETQYF.

The CDR3 sequence: CAWKEAQAFF. For the CDR3, the DNA is TGTGCCTGGAAGGAAGCGCAAGCTTTCTTT. The chain couples TRBV30 to TRBJ1-1; D gene uncertain. In germline, CDR1 is GTSNPN, CDR2 SVGIG (reference sequence). V was pared by 4 bases and J by 9 bases, with 9 bases between. This CDR3 is 10 amino acids long. Complete variable domain (other parts from reference TRBV30 and TRBJ1-1): SQTIHQWPATLVQPVGSPLSLECTVEGTSNPNLYWYRQAAGRGLQLLFYSVGIGQISSEVPQNLSASRPQDRQFILSSKKLLLSDSGFYLCAWKEAQAFFGQGTRLTVV.

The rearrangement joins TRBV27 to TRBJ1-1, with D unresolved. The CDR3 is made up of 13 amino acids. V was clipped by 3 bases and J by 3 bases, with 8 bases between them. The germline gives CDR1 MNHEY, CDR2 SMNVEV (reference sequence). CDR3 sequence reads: CASSLTTYTEAFF. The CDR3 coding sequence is TGTGCCAGCAGTTTGACAACGTACACTGAAGCTTTCTTT.

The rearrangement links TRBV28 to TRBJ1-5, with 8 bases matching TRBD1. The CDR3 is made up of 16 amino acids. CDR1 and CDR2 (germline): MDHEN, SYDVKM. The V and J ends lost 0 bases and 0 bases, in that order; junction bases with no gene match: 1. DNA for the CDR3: TGTGCCAGCAGTTTATGGGGACAGGTTAGCAATCAGCCCCAGCATTTT. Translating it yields CASSLWGQVSNQPQHF.

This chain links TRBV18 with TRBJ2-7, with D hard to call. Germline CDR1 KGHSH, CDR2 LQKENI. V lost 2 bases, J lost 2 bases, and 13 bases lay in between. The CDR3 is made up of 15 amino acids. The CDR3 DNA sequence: TGTGCCAGCTCACCAGAGATTACCCGTACCTACGAGCAGTACTTC. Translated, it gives CASSPEITRTYEQYF.

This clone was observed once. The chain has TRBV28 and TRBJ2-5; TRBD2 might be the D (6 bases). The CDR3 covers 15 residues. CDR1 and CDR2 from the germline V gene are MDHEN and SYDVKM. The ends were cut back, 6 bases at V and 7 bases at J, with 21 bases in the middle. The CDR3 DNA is TGTGCCAGCAGCTCCCCCCGGGGAGGCCCATGGACCCAGTACTTC. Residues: CASSSPRGGPWTQYF.

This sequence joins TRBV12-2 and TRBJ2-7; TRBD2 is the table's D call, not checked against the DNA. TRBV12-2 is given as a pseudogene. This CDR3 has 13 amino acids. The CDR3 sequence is CASRLARGGEQYV. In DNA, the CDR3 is TGTGCAAGTCGCTTAGCGCGGGGGGGCGAGCAGTACGTC.

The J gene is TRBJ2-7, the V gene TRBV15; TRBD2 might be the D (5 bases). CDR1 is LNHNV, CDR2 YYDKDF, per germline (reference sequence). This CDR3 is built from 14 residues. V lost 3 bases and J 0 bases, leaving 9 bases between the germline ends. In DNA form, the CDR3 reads TGTGCCACCAGCAGGAGGACTTTCTCCTACGAGCAGTACTTC. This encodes CATSRRTFSYEQYF.

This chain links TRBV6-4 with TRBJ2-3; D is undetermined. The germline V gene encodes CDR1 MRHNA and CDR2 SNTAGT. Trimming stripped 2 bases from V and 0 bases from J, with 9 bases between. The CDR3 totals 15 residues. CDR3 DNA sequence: TGTGCCAGCAGTGACGGCGGAGCTAGCACAGATACGCAGTATTTT. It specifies CASSDGGASTDTQYF.

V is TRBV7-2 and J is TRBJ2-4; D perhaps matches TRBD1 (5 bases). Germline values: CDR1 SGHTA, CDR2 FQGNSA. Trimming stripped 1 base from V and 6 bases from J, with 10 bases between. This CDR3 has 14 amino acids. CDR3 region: CASSLGSGLNIQYF. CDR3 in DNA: TGTGCCAGCAGCTTAGGATCAGGGTTAAACATTCAGTACTTC.